The following is a TCR beta chain sequence with its context. The CDR3 is made up of 19 amino acids. The V segment lost 4 bases and the J segment 0 bases; nucleotides outside the gene matches: 10. The germline gives CDR1 MGHRA, CDR2 YSYEKL. This sample stems from a study of blood T cell repertoires in COVID-19. TCRdb keeps only in-frame clones here, not all; method: immunoSEQ multiplex PCR. The sample shows around 160,000 clones, 87% of them seen only once. The V and J genes are TRBV4-1 and TRBJ2-4, with TRBD1 matching over 12 bases. This sequence originates from a woman in her 70s with COVID-19, enrolled during active disease. Sample: peripheral blood. CDR3 in DNA: TGCGCCAGCAGCCCTCCGGGACAGGGGGCCTTATTAGCCAAAAACATTCAGTACTTC. Encoded protein: CASSPPGQGALLAKNIQYF.